A selection of T cell receptor beta chains follows, all from one sample in a study of shared clonotypes between healthy human individuals. Assay: immunoSEQ multiplex PCR; the TCRdb copy retains only in-frame clones and omits some. The sample yields 2 million to 2.5 million clones, roughly 93% seen once. Material: naive CD4+ T cells from PBMCs. The source of these receptors is a man between 18 and 29 years old in good health. Some clones in this sample may be carry-over from other donors' samples. Each CDR3 is given with its conserved first and last residue. A D gene is named only where the DNA matches it firmly. Size values are once, few and many counts, or a class for expanded clones, and some rows have none.

V gene	clone size	J gene	D gene	CDR3 protein	CDR3 DNA
TRBV5-4	NA	TRBJ1-2	NA	CASSGGLNTYGYTF	TGTGCCAGCAGCGGCGGACTGAATACCTATGGCTACACCTTC
TRBV5-4	NA	TRBJ2-2	TRBD2	CASSSRLAGVIRPGELFF	TGTGCCAGCAGCTCGCGTCTCGCGGGAGTGATTCGTCCCGGGGAGCTGTTTTTT
TRBV5-6	NA	TRBJ2-1	NA	CASSLGVNEQFF	TGTGCCAGCAGCTTGGGGGTAAATGAGCAGTTCTTC
TRBV28	NA	TRBJ1-5	TRBD1	CASGQGFGQPQHF	TGTGCCAGCGGACAGGGGTTCGGTCAGCCCCAGCATTTT
TRBV19	NA	TRBJ1-2	NA	CASSARTPGAYGYTF	TGTGCCAGTAGTGCGAGGACGCCTGGGGCCTATGGCTACACCTTC
TRBV7-2	NA	TRBJ1-2	TRBD1	CASSPGQGRYGYTF	TGTGCCAGCAGCCCGGGACAGGGGCGCTATGGCTACACCTTC
TRBV7-3	NA	TRBJ1-3	NA	CASSLGQGFGNTIYF	TGTGCCAGCAGCTTGGGGCAGGGGTTTGGAAACACCATATATTTT
TRBV5-4	NA	TRBJ2-5	NA	CASSSPKEEETQYF	TGTGCCAGCAGCTCCCCGAAAGAAGAAGAGACCCAGTACTTC
TRBV30	NA	TRBJ1-3	NA	CAWSPRVEAVGNTIYF	TGTGCCTGGAGCCCCCGTGTCGAAGCCGTTGGAAACACCATATATTTT
TRBV11-2	NA	TRBJ2-1	TRBD2	CASSLGSGGPEVNEQFF	TGTGCCAGCAGCTTAGGGTCGGGAGGGCCAGAAGTTAATGAGCAGTTCTTC
TRBV11-3	once	TRBJ2-7	NA	CASSSSGAYEQYF	TGTGCCAGCAGCTCCTCCGGGGCCTACGAGCAGTACTTC
TRBV5-1	NA	TRBJ2-5	NA	CASSLGGYGETQYF	TGCGCCAGCAGCTTGGGTGGATATGGTGAGACCCAGTACTTC
TRBV5-1	NA	TRBJ2-5	NA	CASSLHLGGNQETQYF	TGCGCCAGCAGCCTACATCTAGGGGGGAACCAAGAGACCCAGTACTTC
TRBV5-1	NA	TRBJ1-5	NA	CASSPQGSGNQPQHF	TGCGCCAGCAGCCCCCAGGGGAGCGGCAATCAGCCCCAGCATTTT
TRBV5-4	NA	TRBJ2-3	TRBD2	CASSFRLAGRHTDTQYF	TGTGCCAGCAGCTTCCGACTAGCGGGCAGACACACAGATACGCAGTATTTT
TRBV5-1	NA	TRBJ2-2	TRBD2	CASSLLAGGLNTGELFF	TGCGCCAGCAGCTTGCTAGCGGGAGGTTTGAACACCGGGGAGCTGTTTTTT
TRBV5-1	NA	TRBJ2-7	TRBD1	CASSLPLGTGNEQYF	TGCGCCAGCAGCTTGCCCCTCGGGACAGGGAACGAGCAGTACTTC
TRBV30	few	TRBJ1-2	NA	CAWSQVRGHGYTF	TGTGCCTGGAGCCAGGTGCGGGGCCATGGCTACACCTTC
TRBV5-6	once	TRBJ1-2	NA	CASSFHSNYGYTF	TGTGCCAGCAGCTTTCATTCTAACTATGGCTACACCTTC
TRBV2	NA	TRBJ2-7	NA	CASSEGRGSYEQYF	TGTGCCAGCAGTGAAGGGCGGGGCTCCTACGAGCAGTACTTC
TRBV30	NA	TRBJ1-2	NA	CAWSVGLASYGYTF	TGTGCCTGGAGTGTAGGCCTCGCTTCCTATGGCTACACCTTC
TRBV6-5	NA	TRBJ1-2	NA	CASSTRRWGLYGYTF	TGTGCCAGCAGCACCCGCCGCTGGGGGCTGTATGGCTACACCTTC
TRBV4-1	NA	TRBJ2-7	TRBD1	CASSQRAGQGDEQYF	TGCGCCAGCAGCCAACGGGCCGGACAGGGGGACGAGCAGTACTTC
TRBV6-1	once	TRBJ2-3	NA	CASSDRGQMDTQYF	TGTGCCAGCAGCGACCGGGGGCAGATGGATACGCAGTATTTT
TRBV9	NA	TRBJ2-3	NA	CASSSPWGLANTDTQYF	TGTGCCAGCAGCTCGCCCTGGGGGCTAGCCAACACAGATACGCAGTATTTT
TRBV10-3	NA	TRBJ1-1	NA	CAISESPGVGNTEAFF	TGTGCCATCAGTGAGTCTCCGGGGGTAGGGAACACTGAAGCTTTCTTT
TRBV6-5	NA	TRBJ1-3	NA	CASSYSSYSSGNTIYF	TGTGCCAGCAGTTACTCCAGCTATAGCTCTGGAAACACCATATATTTT
TRBV7-7	NA	TRBJ2-3	NA	CASSSRRNADTQYF	TGTGCCAGCAGCTCCCGAAGAAATGCAGATACGCAGTATTTT
TRBV6-5	NA	TRBJ2-1	NA	CASKPPGAGYNEQFF	TGTGCCAGCAAGCCCCCGGGAGCGGGCTACAATGAGCAGTTCTTC
TRBV10-1	NA	TRBJ2-1	TRBD2	CASSDQSSGRTSYNEQFF	TGCGCCAGCAGTGATCAGTCTAGCGGGAGGACCTCCTACAATGAGCAGTTCTTC
TRBV11-2	few	TRBJ1-1	NA	CASSMNTEAFF	TGTGCCAGCAGCATGAACACTGAAGCTTTCTTT
TRBV5-1	NA	TRBJ2-6	TRBD1	CASSLLQGSGANVLTF	TGCGCCAGCAGCTTACTACAGGGGTCTGGGGCCAACGTCCTGACTTTC
TRBV5-1	NA	TRBJ2-3	NA	CASSLRSRSTDTQYF	TGCGCCAGCAGCTTGCGAAGCCGCAGCACAGATACGCAGTATTTT
TRBV28	NA	TRBJ2-2	TRBD2	CASSPRDAGERDTGELFF	TGTGCCAGCAGCCCGAGGGATGCGGGAGAGAGGGACACCGGGGAGCTGTTTTTT
TRBV29-1	NA	TRBJ1-1	TRBD1	CSVATGGNTEAFF	TGCAGCGTTGCCACAGGGGGGAACACTGAAGCTTTCTTT
TRBV11-2	NA	TRBJ2-7	NA	CASSPLRDQSLWEQYF	TGTGCCAGCAGCCCACTCCGGGACCAGAGCCTGTGGGAGCAGTACTTC
TRBV10-3	NA	TRBJ1-2	TRBD1	CAISGDRVRYGYTF	TGTGCCATCTCAGGGGACAGGGTGAGGTATGGCTACACCTTC
TRBV2	NA	TRBJ1-5	NA	CASMDRENQPQHF	TGTGCCAGCATGGACAGAGAAAATCAGCCCCAGCATTTT
TRBV7-2	NA	TRBJ1-1	NA	CASSLGGLTEAFF	TGTGCCAGCAGCCTAGGGGGTTTGACTGAAGCTTTCTTT
TRBV19	NA	TRBJ2-7	TRBD1	CASEDRGREQYF	TGTGCCAGTGAGGACAGGGGGCGTGAGCAGTACTTC
TRBV7-2	NA	TRBJ2-3	NA	CASSFVGVTDTQYF	TGTGCCAGCAGCTTTGTGGGGGTCACAGACACGCAGTATTTT